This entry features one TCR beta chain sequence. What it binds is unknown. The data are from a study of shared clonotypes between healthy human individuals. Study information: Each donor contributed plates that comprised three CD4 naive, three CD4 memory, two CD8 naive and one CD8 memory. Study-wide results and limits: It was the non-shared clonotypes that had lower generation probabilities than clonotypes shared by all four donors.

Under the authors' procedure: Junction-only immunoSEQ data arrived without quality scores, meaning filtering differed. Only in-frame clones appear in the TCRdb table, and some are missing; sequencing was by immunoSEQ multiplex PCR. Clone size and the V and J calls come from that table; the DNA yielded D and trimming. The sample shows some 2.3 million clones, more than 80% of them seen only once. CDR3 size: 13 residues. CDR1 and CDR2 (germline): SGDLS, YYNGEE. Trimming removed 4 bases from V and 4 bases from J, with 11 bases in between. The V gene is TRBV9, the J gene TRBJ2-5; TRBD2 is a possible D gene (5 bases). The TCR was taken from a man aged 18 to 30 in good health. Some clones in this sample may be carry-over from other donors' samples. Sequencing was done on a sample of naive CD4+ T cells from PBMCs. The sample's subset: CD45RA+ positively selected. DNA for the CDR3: TGTGCCAGCAGCATCGGGATCTCAGAGACCCAGTACTTC. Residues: CASSIGISETQYF.